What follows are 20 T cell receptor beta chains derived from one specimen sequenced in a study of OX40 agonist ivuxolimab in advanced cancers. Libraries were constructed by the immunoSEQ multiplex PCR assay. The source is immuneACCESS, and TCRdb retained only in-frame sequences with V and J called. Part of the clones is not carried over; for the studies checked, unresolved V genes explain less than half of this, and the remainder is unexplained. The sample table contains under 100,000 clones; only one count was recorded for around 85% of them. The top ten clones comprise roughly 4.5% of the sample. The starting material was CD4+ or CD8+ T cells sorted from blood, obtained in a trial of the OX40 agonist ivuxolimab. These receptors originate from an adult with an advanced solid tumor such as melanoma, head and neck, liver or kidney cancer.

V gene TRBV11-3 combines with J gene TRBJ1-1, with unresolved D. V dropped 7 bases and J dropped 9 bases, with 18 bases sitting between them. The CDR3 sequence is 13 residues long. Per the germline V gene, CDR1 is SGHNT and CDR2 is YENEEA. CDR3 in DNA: TGTGCCAGCACCTCTCCGGGTGGGCTGAAAGCTTTCTTT. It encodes CASTSPGGLKAFF.

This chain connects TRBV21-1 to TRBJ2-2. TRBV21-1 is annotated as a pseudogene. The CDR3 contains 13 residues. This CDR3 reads CASSKRDGGELFF. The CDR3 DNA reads TGTGCCAGCAGCAAACGGGACGGCGGGGAGCTGTTTTTT.

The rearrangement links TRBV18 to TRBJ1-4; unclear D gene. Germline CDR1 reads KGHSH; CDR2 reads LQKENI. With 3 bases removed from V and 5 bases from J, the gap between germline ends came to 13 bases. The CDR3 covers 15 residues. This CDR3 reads CASSPRTGINEKLFF. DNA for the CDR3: TGTGCCAGCTCACCCCGGACGGGTATAAATGAAAAACTGTTTTTT.

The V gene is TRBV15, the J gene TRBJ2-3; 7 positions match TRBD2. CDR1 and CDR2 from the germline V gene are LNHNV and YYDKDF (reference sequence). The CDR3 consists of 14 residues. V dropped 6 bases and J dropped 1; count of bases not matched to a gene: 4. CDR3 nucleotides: TGTGCCACCAGAGAGCGGGGACGCACAGATACGCAGTATTTT. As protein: CATRERGRTDTQYF.

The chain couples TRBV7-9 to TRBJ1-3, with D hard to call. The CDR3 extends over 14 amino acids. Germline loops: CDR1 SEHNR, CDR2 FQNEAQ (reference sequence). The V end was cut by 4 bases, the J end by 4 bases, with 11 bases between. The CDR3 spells CASSSLVGGNTIYF. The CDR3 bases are TGTGCCAGCAGCTCACTAGTGGGAGGAAACACCATATATTTT.

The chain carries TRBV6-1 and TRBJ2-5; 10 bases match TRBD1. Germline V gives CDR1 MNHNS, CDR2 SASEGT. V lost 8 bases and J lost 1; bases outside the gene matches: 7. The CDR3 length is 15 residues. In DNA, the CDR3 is TGTGCCAGCGGTCCGGGACAGGGGTCCCAAGAGACCCAGTACTTC. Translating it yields CASGPGQGSQETQYF.

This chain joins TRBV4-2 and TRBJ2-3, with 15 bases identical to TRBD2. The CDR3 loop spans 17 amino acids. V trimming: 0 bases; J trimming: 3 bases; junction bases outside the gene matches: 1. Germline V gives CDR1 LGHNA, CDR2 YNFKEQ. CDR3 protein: CASSQEGTSGRTDTQYF. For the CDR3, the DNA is TGTGCCAGCAGCCAAGAGGGGACTAGCGGGAGGACAGATACGCAGTATTTT.

CDR3 sequence reads: CASSSGLRANVLTF. The CDR3 DNA sequence: TGTGCCAGCTCATCGGGACTGAGGGCCAACGTCCTGACTTTC. The chain is built from TRBV18 and TRBJ2-6; possible D gene TRBD2, 6 bases. CDR1 KGHSH and CDR2 LQKENI come from the germline V gene. V lost 5 bases, J lost 5 bases, and 10 bases lay in between. The CDR3 has 14 amino acids.

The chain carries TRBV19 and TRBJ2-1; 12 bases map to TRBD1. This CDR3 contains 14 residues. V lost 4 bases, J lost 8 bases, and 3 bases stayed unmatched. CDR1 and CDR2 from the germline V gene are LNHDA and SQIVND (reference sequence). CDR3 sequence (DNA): TGTGCCAGTAGTAGAGGGACAGGGGGCCATGAGCAGTTCTTC. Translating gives CASSRGTGGHEQFF.

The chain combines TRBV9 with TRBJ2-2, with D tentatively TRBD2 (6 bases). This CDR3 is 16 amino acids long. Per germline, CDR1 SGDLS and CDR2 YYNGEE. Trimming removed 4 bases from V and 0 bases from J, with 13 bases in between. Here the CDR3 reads CASSPGSGSNTGELFF. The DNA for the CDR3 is TGTGCCAGCAGCCCTGGTAGCGGTTCGAACACCGGGGAGCTGTTTTTT.

As DNA, the CDR3 is TGTGCCAGCAGCCTGACCGGGGGTAGCACAGATACGCAGTATTTT. It encodes CASSLTGGSTDTQYF. This chain connects TRBV6-5 to TRBJ2-3, with a possible D match to TRBD2 (6 bases). The germline V and J ends were trimmed by 6 bases and 0 bases, with 13 bases remaining between them. This CDR3 spans 15 amino acids. Germline V gene sequence: CDR1 MNHEY, CDR2 SVGAGI.

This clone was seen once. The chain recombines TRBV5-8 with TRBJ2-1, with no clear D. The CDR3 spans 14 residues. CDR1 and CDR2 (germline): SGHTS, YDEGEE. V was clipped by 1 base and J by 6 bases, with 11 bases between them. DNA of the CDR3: TGTGCCAGCAGCTTGTGGCCCTCGGGCAATGAGCAGTTCTTC. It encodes CASSLWPSGNEQFF. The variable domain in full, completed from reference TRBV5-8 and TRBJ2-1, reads EAGVTQSPTHLIKTRGQQATLRCSPISGHTSVYWYQQALGLGLQFLLWYDEGEERNRGNFPPRFSGRQFPNYSSELNVNALELEDSALYLCASSLWPSGNEQFFGPGTRLTVL.

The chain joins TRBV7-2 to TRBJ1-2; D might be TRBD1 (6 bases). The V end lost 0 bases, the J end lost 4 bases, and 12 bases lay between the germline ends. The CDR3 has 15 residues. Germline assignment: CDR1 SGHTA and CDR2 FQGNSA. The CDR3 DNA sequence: TGTGCCAGCAGCTTAGCCGGGGGCAAGGGCTATGGCTACACCTTC. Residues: CASSLAGGKGYGYTF.

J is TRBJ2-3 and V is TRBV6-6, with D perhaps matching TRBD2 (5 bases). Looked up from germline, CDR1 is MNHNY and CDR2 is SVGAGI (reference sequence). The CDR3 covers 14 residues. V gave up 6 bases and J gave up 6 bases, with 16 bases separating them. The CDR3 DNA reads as TGTGCCAGCAGCCTACTAGGCCTGGGGGATACGCAGTATTTT. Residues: CASSLLGLGDTQYF.

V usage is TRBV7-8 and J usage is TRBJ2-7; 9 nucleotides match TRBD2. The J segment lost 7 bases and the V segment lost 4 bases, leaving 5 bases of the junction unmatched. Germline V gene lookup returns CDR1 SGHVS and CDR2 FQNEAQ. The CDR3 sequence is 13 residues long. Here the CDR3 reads CASSSQREAEQYF. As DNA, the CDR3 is TGTGCCAGCAGCTCCCAGCGGGAGGCGGAGCAGTACTTC.

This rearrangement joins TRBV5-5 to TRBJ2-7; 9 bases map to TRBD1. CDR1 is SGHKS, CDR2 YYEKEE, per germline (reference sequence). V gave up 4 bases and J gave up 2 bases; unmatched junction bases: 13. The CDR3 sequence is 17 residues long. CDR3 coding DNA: TGTGCCAGCAGCCCGCCTGTGAGGGACAGGGCAACCTACGAGCAGTACTTC. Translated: CASSPPVRDRATYEQYF.

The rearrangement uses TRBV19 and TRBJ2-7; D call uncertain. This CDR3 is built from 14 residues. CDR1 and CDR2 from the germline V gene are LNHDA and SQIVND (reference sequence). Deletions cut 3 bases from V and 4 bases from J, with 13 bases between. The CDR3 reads CASSMSLTIYEQYF. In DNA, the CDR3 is TGTGCCAGTAGTATGAGTCTCACCATATACGAGCAGTACTTC.

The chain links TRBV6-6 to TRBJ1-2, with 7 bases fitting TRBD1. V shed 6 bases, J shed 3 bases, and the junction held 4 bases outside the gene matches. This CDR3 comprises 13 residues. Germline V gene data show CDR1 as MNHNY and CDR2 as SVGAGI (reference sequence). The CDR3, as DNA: TGTGCCAGCAGCCTAGGGACAGACTATGGCTACACCTTC. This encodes CASSLGTDYGYTF.

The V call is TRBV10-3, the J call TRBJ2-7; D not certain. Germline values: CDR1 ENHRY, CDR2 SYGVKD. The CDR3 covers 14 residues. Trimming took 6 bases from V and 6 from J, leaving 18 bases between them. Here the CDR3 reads CAIRPDDGRLEQYF. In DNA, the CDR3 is TGTGCCATCAGACCGGACGATGGCCGTCTCGAGCAGTACTTC.

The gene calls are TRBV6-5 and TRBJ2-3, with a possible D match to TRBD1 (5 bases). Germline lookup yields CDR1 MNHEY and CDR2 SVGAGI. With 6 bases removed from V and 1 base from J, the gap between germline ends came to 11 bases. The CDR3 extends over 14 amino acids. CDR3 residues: CASRQGQGTDTQYF. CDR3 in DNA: TGTGCCAGCAGGCAGGGCCAGGGCACAGATACGCAGTATTTT.